These 14 T cell receptor beta chains were sequenced from one sample in a study of shared clonotypes between healthy human individuals. Method: immunoSEQ multiplex PCR; TCRdb's copy keeps in-frame clones and lacks some. The sample includes approximately 810,000 clones, roughly 92% seen only once; the top ten take less than 25%. Naive-designated CD8 cells lacked CD45RO, were positively enriched for CCR7, and omitted terminally differentiated effector memory CD45RA+ cells. Sequencing used naive CD8+ T cells sorted from blood. These receptors originate from a man aged 25-45 years in good health.

This chain links TRBV7-9 with TRBJ1-1; maybe TRBD1 (6 bases). With 5 bases removed from V and 3 bases from J, the gap between germline ends came to 13 bases. The CDR3 totals 14 residues. Germline CDR1 SEHNR, CDR2 FQNEAQ (reference sequence). This chain's CDR3 is CASSPQGGHTEAFF. The CDR3 DNA reads as TGTGCCAGCAGCCCACAGGGAGGGCACACTGAAGCTTTCTTT.

The V gene is TRBV10-2, the J gene TRBJ2-1; tentatively, D is TRBD2 (6 bases). Trimming shortened V by 7 bases and J by 1 base, and 11 bases separated the two germline ends. Per germline, CDR1 WSHSY and CDR2 SAAADI. This CDR3 region has 14 residues. CDR3 loop: CASTSAHSYNEQFF. CDR3 nucleotide sequence: TGCGCCAGCACTAGCGCCCATTCCTACAATGAGCAGTTCTTC.

The gene calls are TRBV7-7 and TRBJ2-7; D gene ambiguous. The germline gives CDR1 SSHAT, CDR2 FNYEAQ (reference sequence). The length of the CDR3 is 13 residues. V was cut by 5 bases and J by 0 bases, with 8 bases left in between. The CDR3 loop reads CASSEGISYEQYF. The CDR3 DNA follows: TGTGCCAGCAGCGAAGGGATCTCCTACGAGCAGTACTTC.

V and J are TRBV4-1 and TRBJ2-7; D possibly corresponds to TRBD1 (5 bases). Germline CDR1 MGHRA, CDR2 YSYEKL. With 3 bases removed from V and 0 bases from J, the gap between germline ends came to 9 bases. The CDR3 consists of 14 residues. The CDR3 protein is CASSQSDNSYEQYF. CDR3 bases: TGCGCCAGCAGCCAGTCGGACAACTCCTACGAGCAGTACTTC.

This clone was seen a handful of times. V usage is TRBV7-9 and J usage is TRBJ2-7; 9 nucleotides align to TRBD2. The length of the CDR3 is 15 residues. With 2 bases clipped from V and 6 bases from J, the junction kept 8 bases outside the gene matches. Germline values: CDR1 SEHNR, CDR2 FQNEAQ (reference sequence). In nucleotides, the CDR3 is TGTGCCAGCAGCTTACCTAGCGGGACAAGCTCCGAGCAGTACTTC. This codes for CASSLPSGTSSEQYF.

V is TRBV5-8 and J is TRBJ2-7, with 7 bases that match TRBD1. Trimming cost V 5 bases and J 3 bases; bases outside gene matches: 11. The CDR3 runs to 15 residues. CDR1 is SGHTS, CDR2 YDEGEE, per germline. This CDR3 is CASRLLPGQLYEQYF. CDR3 DNA: TGTGCCAGCAGGCTCCTCCCGGGACAGCTCTACGAGCAGTACTTC.

The chain joins TRBV7-9 to TRBJ2-6; 11 nucleotides line up with TRBD1. V shed 2 bases and J 4 bases; nucleotides not matched to a gene: 10. The CDR3 length is 19 residues. CDR1 is SEHNR, CDR2 FQNEAQ, per germline (reference sequence). The CDR3 is CASSLSRRDRGSGANVLTF. The CDR3 DNA reads as TGTGCCAGCAGCTTATCCAGACGGGACAGGGGGAGCGGGGCCAACGTCCTGACTTTC.

The chain has TRBV27 and TRBJ2-1; 10 nucleotides align to TRBD2. Trimming cost V 5 bases and J 4 bases; bases outside gene matches: 5. This CDR3 is built from 15 residues. CDR1 and CDR2 from the germline V gene are MNHEY and SMNVEV (reference sequence). This CDR3 is CASSKPGLAYNEQFF. The CDR3 DNA reads TGTGCCAGCAGTAAACCGGGACTAGCGTACAATGAGCAGTTCTTC.

The chain is built from TRBV27 and TRBJ2-3, with TRBD2 identical over 8 bases. CDR3 length equals 16 residues. V lost 6 bases and J lost 2; bases outside the gene matches: 10. Germline V gene data show CDR1 as MNHEY and CDR2 as SMNVEV (reference sequence). The CDR3 spells CASSPLVLAATDTQYF. CDR3 nucleotide sequence: TGTGCCAGCAGCCCTTTAGTACTAGCGGCCACAGATACGCAGTATTTT.

CDR3 nucleotide sequence: TGTGCCAGCAGTCCAGACAGGGGGAAGAACACTGAAGCTTTCTTT. Translated, it gives CASSPDRGKNTEAFF. The V and J genes are TRBV27 and TRBJ1-1, with 9 bases aligning to TRBD1. Germline V gene data show CDR1 as MNHEY and CDR2 as SMNVEV (reference sequence). The CDR3 consists of 15 residues. Trimming took 5 bases from V and 1 from J; bases not matched to a gene: 5.

The chain links TRBV18 to TRBJ2-1; D remains unclear. This CDR3 comprises 15 residues. Trimming took 3 bases from V and 0 from J, leaving 9 bases between them. Germline CDR1 KGHSH, CDR2 LQKENI. DNA of the CDR3: TGTGCCAGCTCACCCAGTTTGAGCTCCTACAATGAGCAGTTCTTC. This gives the protein CASSPSLSSYNEQFF. The variable domain in full, with the rest retrieved from reference TRBV18 and TRBJ2-1, is NAGVMQNPRHLVRRRGQEARLRCSPMKGHSHVYWYRQLPEEGLKFMVYLQKENIIDESGMPKERFSAEFPKEGPSILRIQQVVRGDSAAYFCASSPSLSSYNEQFFGPGTRLTVL.

The V gene is TRBV5-4, the J gene TRBJ1-1; TRBD1 might be the D (6 bases). Germline V gives CDR1 SGHNT, CDR2 YYREEE (reference sequence). The CDR3 covers 13 residues. V was clipped by 2 bases and J by 4 bases, with 9 bases between them. The CDR3 reads CASSFRGGTEAFF. The CDR3 DNA reads TGTGCCAGCAGCTTTAGGGGGGGCACTGAAGCTTTCTTT.

For this clone: Other DNA sequences in the sample encode the same CDR3. The gene calls are TRBV7-2 and TRBJ2-3, with TRBD2 identical over 8 bases. Germline CDR1 reads SGHTA; CDR2 reads FQGNSA. With 0 bases clipped from V and 2 bases from J, the junction kept 4 bases outside the gene matches. The CDR3 contains 16 residues. The CDR3 reads CASSLALAGVTDTQYF. DNA of the CDR3: TGTGCCAGCAGCTTAGCCCTAGCGGGTGTCACAGATACGCAGTATTTT.

The chain joins TRBV20-1 to TRBJ1-2; a possible D gene is TRBD1 (5 bases). V was trimmed by 6 bases and J by 8 bases, leaving 13 bases between them. CDR1 DFQATT and CDR2 SNEGSKA come from the germline V gene (reference sequence). The CDR3 is 11 residues long. The CDR3 nucleotides read TGCAGTGCCTCGGGACGGGACGGCTACACCTTC. Translation: CSASGRDGYTF.